This T cell receptor beta chain was sequenced during a study of CD8 T cells in Susac syndrome. TCR beta sequencing covered blood CD8+ and CD4+ T cells. About 0.5 to 1 ug RNA was reverse transcribed with random hexamers. The CDR3 of TCR beta was amplified by immunoSEQ multiplex PCR across 54 Vbeta and 13 Jbeta. MiXCR was run by TCRdb on the immunoSEQ multiplex PCR reads, yielding one entry per CDR3 protein. The sample holds 110,000 to 150,000 distinct CDR3 sequences, approximately 95% seen once. Findings and caveats of the study: In its TCR sequencing and HLA analysis, the study acknowledged that the number of individuals was relatively small.

This clonotype was seen once. The antigen is unknown. V was cut by 3 bases and J by 0 bases, with 12 bases left in between. Germline V lookup: CDR1 DFQATT, CDR2 SNEGSKA (reference sequence). The CDR3 has 15 amino acids. Specimen: CD4+ T cells from PBMCs. The V gene is TRBV20-1, the J gene TRBJ2-1; D might be TRBD2 (5 bases). The TCR sequence derives from a human donor with Susac syndrome. The CDR3 protein is CSARARRDSYNEQFF. Written as DNA, the CDR3 is TGCAGTGCTAGGGCCCGCCGGGACTCCTACAATGAGCAGTTCTTC.